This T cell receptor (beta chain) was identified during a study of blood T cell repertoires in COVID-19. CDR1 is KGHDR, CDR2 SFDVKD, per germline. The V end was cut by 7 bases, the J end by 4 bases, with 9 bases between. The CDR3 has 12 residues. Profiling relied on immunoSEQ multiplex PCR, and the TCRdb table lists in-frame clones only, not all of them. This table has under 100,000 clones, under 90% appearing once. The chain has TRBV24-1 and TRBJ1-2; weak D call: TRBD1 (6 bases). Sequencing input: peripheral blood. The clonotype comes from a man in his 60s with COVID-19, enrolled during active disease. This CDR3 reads CATSQGGYGYTF. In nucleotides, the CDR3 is TGTGCCACCAGCCAAGGGGGCTATGGCTACACCTTC.